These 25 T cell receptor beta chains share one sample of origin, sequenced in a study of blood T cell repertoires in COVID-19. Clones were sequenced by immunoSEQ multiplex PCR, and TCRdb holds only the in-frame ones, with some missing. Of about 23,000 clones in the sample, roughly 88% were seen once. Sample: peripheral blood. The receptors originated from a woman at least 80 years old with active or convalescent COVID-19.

CDR3 DNA sequence: TGTGCCAGCAGCCAGTTTGGGACAGGGAACAATCAGCCCCAGCATTTT. Translated, it gives CASSQFGTGNNQPQHF. J is TRBJ1-5 and V is TRBV3-1 (or the pseudogene TRBV3-2); TRBD1 matches at 9 bases. The CDR3 has 16 amino acids. V was clipped by 3 bases and J by 3 bases; unmatched bases: 6. From germline, CDR1 is LGHDT and CDR2 YNNKEL (reference sequence).

The CDR3 reads CASSYSVQREASDTQYF. Written as DNA, the CDR3 is TGTGCCAGCAGCTATAGCGTCCAGCGGGAGGCATCAGATACGCAGTATTTT. The chain couples TRBV5-6 to TRBJ2-3; 9 nucleotides align to TRBD2. V lost 3 bases to trimming and J lost 4 bases; unmatched junction nucleotides: 12. This CDR3 has 17 residues. The germline V gene encodes CDR1 SGHDT and CDR2 YYEEEE. The entire variable domain, with the rest obtained from reference TRBV5-6 and TRBJ2-3, is as follows: DAGVTQSPTHLIKTRGQQVTLRCSPKSGHDTVSWYQQALGQGPQFIFQYYEEEERQRGNFPDRFSGHQFPNYSSELNVNALLLGDSALYLCASSYSVQREASDTQYFGPGTRLTVL.

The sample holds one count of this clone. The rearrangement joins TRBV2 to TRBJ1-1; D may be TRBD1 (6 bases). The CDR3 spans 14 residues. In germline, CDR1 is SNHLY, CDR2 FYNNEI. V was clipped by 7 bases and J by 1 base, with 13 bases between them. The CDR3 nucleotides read TGTGCCAGCATTTGGGGGGGCTCGAACACTGAAGCTTTCTTT. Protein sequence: CASIWGGSNTEAFF.

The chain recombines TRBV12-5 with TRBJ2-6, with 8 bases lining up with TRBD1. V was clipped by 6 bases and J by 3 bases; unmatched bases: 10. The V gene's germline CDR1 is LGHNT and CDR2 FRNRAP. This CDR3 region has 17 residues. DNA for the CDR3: TGTGCTAGTGGCCCCGGACAGGGTTTCTTTGGGGCCAACGTCCTGACTTTC. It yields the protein CASGPGQGFFGANVLTF.

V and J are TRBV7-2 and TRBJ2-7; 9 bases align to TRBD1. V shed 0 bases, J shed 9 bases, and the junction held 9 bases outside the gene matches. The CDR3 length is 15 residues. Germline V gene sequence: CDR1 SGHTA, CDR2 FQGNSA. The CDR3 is CASSLAGQGVAGQYF. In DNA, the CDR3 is TGTGCCAGCAGCTTAGCGGGACAGGGTGTTGCAGGGCAGTACTTC.

DNA of the CDR3: TGTGCCAGCAGCCCTCGTGGGGGACACCCCTACGAGCAGTACTTC. This translates into CASSPRGGHPYEQYF. The genes are TRBV4-2 and TRBJ2-7; D is possibly TRBD1 (6 bases). Germline CDR1 and CDR2: LGHNA and YNFKEQ. The CDR3 is 15 residues long. V lost 4 bases and J 2 bases, leaving 15 bases between the germline ends.

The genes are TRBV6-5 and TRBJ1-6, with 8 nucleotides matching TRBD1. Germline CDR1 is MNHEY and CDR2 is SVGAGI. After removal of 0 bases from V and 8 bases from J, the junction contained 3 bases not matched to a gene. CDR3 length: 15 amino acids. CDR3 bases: TGTGCCAGCAGTTACTCTCAGGGGGCCTATTCACCCCTCCACTTT. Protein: CASSYSQGAYSPLHF.

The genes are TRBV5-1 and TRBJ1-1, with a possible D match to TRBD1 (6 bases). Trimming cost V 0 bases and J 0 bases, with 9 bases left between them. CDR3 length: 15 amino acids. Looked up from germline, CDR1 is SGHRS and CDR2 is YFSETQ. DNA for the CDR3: TGCGCCAGCAGCTTGGACCCAGGGGTGAACACTGAAGCTTTCTTT. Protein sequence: CASSLDPGVNTEAFF. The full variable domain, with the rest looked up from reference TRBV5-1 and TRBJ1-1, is KAGVTQTPRYLIKTRGQQVTLSCSPISGHRSVSWYQQTPGQGLQFLFEYFSETQRNKGNFPGRFSGRQFSNSRSEMNVSTLELGDSALYLCASSLDPGVNTEAFFGQGTRLTVV.

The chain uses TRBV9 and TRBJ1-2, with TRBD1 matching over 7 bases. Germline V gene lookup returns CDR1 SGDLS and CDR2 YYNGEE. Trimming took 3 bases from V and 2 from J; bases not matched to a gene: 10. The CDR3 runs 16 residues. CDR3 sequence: CASSGQGRIWNYGYTF. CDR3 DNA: TGTGCCAGCAGCGGACAGGGTCGAATTTGGAACTATGGCTACACCTTC.

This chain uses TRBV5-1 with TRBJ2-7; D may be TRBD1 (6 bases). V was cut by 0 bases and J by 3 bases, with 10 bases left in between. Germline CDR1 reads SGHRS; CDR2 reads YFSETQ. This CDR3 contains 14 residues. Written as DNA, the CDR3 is TGCGCCAGCAGCTTGGGGTCAGGGGACTACGAGCAGTACTTC. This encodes CASSLGSGDYEQYF.

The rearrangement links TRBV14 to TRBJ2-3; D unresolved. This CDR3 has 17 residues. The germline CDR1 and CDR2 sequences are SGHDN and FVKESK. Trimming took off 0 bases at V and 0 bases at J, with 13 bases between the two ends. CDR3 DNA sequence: TGTGCCAGCAGCCAAGATCAGTTCCCCTCTAGCACAGATACGCAGTATTTT. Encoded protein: CASSQDQFPSSTDTQYF.

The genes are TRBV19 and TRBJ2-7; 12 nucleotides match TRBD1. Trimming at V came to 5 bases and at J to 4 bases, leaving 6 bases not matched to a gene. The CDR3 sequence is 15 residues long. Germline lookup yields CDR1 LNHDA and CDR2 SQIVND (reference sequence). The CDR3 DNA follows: TGTGCCAGTAGTCTGGGACAGGGGGCAGGATACGAGCAGTACTTC. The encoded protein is CASSLGQGAGYEQYF.

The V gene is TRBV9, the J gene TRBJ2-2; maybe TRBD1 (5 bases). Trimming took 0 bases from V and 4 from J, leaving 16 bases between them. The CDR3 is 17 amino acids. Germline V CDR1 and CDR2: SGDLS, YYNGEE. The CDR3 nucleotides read TGTGCCAGCAGCGTAGGCTTCCTGAACAGGTCCACCGGGGAGCTGTTTTTT. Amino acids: CASSVGFLNRSTGELFF.

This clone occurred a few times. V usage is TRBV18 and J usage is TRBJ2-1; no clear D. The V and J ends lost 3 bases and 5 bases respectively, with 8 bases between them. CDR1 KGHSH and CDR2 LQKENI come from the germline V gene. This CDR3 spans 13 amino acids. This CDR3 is CASSPYRDNEQFF. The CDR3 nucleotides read TGTGCCAGCTCACCCTACCGGGACAATGAGCAGTTCTTC. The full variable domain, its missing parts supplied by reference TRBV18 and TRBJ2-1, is NAGVMQNPRHLVRRRGQEARLRCSPMKGHSHVYWYRQLPEEGLKFMVYLQKENIIDESGMPKERFSAEFPKEGPSILRIQQVVRGDSAAYFCASSPYRDNEQFFGPGTRLTVL.

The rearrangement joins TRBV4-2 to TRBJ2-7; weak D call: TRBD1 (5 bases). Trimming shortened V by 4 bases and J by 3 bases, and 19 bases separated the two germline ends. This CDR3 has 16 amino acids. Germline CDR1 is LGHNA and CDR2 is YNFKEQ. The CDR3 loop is CASSRGVSGADYEQYF. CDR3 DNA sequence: TGTGCCAGCAGCCGAGGTGTCAGTGGGGCGGACTACGAGCAGTACTTC.

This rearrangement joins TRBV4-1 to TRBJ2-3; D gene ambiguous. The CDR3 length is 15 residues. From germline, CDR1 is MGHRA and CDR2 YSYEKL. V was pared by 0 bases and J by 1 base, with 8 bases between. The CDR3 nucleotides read TGCGCCAGCAGCCAAGATGGCCTTCGCACAGATACGCAGTATTTT. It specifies CASSQDGLRTDTQYF.

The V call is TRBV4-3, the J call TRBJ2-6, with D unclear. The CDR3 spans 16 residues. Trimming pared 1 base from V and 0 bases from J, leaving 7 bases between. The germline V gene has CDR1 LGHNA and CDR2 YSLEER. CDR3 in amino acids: CASSQVRRSGANVLTF. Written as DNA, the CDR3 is TGCGCCAGCAGCCAAGTGAGGCGCTCTGGGGCCAACGTCCTGACTTTC.

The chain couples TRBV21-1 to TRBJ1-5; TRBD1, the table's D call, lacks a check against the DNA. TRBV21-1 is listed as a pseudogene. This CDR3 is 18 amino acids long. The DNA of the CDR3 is TGTGCCAGCAGCAAAGCGCTCTCGGGACAGGCAGTTCTAGGGCCCCAGCATTTT. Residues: CASSKALSGQAVLGPQHF.

The CDR3 nucleotides read TGTGCCAGCAGCAAACGGACAGGCCTCGGCACAGATACGCAGTATTTT. Protein: CASSKRTGLGTDTQYF. The chain joins TRBV9 to TRBJ2-3, with 7 nucleotides matching TRBD1. CDR3 size: 16 residues. Per germline, CDR1 SGDLS and CDR2 YYNGEE. V gave up 4 bases and J gave up 1 base; unmatched junction bases: 9.

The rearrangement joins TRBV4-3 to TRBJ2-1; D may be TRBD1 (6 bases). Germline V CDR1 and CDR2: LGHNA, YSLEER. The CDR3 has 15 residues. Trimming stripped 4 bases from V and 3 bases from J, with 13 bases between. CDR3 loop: CASSRETGRYNEQFF. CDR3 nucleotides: TGCGCCAGCAGCCGAGAGACAGGTCGCTACAATGAGCAGTTCTTC.

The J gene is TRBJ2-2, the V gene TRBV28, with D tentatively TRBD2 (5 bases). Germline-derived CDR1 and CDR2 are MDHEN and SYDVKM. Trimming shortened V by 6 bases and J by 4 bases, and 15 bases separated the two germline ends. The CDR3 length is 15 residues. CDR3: CASRVGGRGTGELFF. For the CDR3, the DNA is TGTGCCAGCAGAGTAGGTGGCCGGGGCACCGGGGAGCTGTTTTTT. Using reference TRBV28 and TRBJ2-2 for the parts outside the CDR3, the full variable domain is DVKVTQSSRYLVKRTGEKVFLECVQDMDHENMFWYRQDPGLGLRLIYFSYDVKMKEKGDIPEGYSVSREKKERFSLILESASTNQTSMYLCASRVGGRGTGELFFGEGSRLTVL.

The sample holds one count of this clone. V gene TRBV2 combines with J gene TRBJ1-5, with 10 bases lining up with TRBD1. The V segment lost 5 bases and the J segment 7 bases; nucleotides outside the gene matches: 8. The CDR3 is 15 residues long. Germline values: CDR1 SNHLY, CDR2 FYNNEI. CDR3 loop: CASSIDRGLGQPQHF. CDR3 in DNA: TGTGCCAGCAGTATAGACAGGGGGCTGGGGCAGCCCCAGCATTTT.

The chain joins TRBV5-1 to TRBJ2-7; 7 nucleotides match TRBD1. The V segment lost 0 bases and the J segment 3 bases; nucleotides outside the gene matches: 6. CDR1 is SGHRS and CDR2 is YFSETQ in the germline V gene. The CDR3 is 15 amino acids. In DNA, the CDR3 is TGCGCCAGCAGCTTGGGTCCGGGACAGAACTACGAGCAGTACTTC. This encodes CASSLGPGQNYEQYF.

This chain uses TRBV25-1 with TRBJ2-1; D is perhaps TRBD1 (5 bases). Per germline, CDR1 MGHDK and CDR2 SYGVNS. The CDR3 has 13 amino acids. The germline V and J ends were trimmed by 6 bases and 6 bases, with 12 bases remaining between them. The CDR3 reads CASRDHTGNEQFF. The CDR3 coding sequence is TGTGCCAGCAGGGACCACACAGGCAATGAGCAGTTCTTC.

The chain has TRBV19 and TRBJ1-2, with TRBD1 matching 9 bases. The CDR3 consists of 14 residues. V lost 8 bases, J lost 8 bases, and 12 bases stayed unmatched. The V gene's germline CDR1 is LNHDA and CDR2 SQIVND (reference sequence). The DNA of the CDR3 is TGTGCCAGTCTCCCGGGACAGGGTACGCGAGGCTACACCTTC. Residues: CASLPGQGTRGYTF. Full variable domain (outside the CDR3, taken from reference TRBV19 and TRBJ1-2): DGGITQSPKYLFRKEGQNVTLSCEQNLNHDAMYWYRQDPGQGLRLIYYSQIVNDFQKGDIAEGYSVSREKKESFPLTVTSAQKNPTAFYLCASLPGQGTRGYTFGSGTRLTVV.